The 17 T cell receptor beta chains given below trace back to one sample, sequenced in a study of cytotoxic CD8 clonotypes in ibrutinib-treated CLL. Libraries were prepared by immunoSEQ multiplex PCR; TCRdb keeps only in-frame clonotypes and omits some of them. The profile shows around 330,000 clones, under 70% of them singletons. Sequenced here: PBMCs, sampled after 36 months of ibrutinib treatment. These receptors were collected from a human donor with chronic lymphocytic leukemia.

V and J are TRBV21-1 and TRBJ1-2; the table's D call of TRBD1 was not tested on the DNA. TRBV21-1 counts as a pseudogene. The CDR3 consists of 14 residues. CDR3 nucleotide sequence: TGTGCCAGCAGCAAAGACCGGCAGGACTATGGCTACACCTTC. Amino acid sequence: CASSKDRQDYGYTF.

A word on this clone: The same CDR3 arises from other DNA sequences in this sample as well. In nucleotides, the CDR3 is TGCGCCAGCAGCCAAGGGGGACAGGGGTCCTACGAGCAGTACTTC. The encoded protein is CASSQGGQGSYEQYF. The chain has TRBV4-1 and TRBJ2-7, with 10 bases fitting TRBD1. The CDR3 is made up of 15 amino acids. Germline trimming cut 1 base from V and 1 base from J; bases unmatched to any gene: 1. Germline V lookup: CDR1 MGHRA, CDR2 YSYEKL.

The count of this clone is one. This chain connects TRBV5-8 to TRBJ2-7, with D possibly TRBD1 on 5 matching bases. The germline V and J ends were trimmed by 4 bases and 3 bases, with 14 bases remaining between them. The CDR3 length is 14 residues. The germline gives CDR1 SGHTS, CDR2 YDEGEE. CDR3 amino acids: CASSQSTGIYEQYF. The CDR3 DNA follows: TGTGCCAGCAGCCAAAGCACAGGAATCTACGAGCAGTACTTC.

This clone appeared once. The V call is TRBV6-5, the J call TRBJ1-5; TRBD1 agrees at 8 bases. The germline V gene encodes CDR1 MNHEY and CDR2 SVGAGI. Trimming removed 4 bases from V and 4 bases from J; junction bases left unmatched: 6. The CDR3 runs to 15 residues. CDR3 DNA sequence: TGTGCCAGCAGTTCCGACAGGGGACGTAATCAGCCCCAGCATTTT. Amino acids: CASSSDRGRNQPQHF.

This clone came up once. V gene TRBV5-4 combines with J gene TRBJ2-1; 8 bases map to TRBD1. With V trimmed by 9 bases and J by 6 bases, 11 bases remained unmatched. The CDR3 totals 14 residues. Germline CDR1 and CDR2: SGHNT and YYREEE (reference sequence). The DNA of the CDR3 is TGTGCCAACTCTGACGGCAGGGGGCTCAATGAGCAGTTCTTC. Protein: CANSDGRGLNEQFF.

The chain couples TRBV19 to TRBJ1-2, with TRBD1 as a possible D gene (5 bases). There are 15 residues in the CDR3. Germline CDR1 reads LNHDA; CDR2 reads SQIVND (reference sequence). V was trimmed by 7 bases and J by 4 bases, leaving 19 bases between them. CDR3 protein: CASNPGRRIAYGYTF. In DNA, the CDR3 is TGTGCCAGTAACCCGGGACGGAGAATTGCCTATGGCTACACCTTC.

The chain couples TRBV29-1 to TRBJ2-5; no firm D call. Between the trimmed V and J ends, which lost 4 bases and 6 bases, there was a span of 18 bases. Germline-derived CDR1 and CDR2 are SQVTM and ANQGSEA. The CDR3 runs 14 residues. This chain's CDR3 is CSVVIPPYAQTQYF. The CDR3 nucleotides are TGCAGCGTTGTTATCCCGCCTTACGCGCAGACCCAGTACTTC.

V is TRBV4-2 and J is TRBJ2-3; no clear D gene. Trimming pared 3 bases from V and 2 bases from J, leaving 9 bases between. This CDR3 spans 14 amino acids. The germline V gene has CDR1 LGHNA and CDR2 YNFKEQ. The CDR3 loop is CASSQTTITDTQYF. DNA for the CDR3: TGTGCCAGCAGCCAGACCACAATCACAGATACGCAGTATTTT.

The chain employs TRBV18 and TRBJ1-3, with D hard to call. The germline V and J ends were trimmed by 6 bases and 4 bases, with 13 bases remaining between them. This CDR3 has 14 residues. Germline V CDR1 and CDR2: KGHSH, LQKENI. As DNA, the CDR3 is TGTGCCAGCTCGGACCGAGTGGGAGGAAACACCATATATTTT. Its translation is CASSDRVGGNTIYF.

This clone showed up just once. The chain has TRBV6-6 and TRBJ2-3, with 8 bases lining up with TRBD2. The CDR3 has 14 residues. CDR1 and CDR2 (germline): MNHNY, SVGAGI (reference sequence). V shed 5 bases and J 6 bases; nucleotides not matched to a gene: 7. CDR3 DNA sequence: TGTGCCAGCAGTCCCGGGGGACTAGTGGATACGCAGTATTTT. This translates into CASSPGGLVDTQYF.

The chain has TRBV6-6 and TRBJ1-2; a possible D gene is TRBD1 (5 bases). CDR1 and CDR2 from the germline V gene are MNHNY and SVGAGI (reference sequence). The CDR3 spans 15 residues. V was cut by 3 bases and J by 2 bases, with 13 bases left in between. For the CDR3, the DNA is TGTGCCAGCAGTTATAGCGAGGGGCAGAACTATGGCTACACCTTC. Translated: CASSYSEGQNYGYTF.

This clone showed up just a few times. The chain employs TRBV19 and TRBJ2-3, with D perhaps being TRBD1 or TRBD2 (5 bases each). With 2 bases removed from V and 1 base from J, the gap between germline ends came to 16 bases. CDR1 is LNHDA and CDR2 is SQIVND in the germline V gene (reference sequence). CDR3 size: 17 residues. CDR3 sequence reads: CASSIPQGRGGTDTQYF. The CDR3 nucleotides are TGTGCCAGTAGTATACCCCAAGGACGAGGGGGCACAGATACGCAGTATTTT.

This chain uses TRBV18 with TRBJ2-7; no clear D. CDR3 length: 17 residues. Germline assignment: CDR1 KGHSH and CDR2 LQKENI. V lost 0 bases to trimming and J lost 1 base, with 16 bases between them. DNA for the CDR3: TGTGCCAGCTCACCACCTGACTTCACATCCCAGTCCTACGAGCAGTACTTC. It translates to CASSPPDFTSQSYEQYF. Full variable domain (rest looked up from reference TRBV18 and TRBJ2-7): NAGVMQNPRHLVRRRGQEARLRCSPMKGHSHVYWYRQLPEEGLKFMVYLQKENIIDESGMPKERFSAEFPKEGPSILRIQQVVRGDSAAYFCASSPPDFTSQSYEQYFGPGTRLTVT.

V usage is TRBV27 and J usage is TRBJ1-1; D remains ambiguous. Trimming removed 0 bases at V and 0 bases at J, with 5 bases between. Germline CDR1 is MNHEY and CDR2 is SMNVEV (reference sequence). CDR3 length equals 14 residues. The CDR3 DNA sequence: TGTGCCAGCAGTTTATCCCCAATGAACACTGAAGCTTTCTTT. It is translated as CASSLSPMNTEAFF.

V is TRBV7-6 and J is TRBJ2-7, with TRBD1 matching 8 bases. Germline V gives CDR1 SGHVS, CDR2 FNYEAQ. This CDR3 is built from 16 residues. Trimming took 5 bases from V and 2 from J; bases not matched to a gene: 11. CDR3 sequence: CASSPSDWTGTYEQYF. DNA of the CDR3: TGTGCCAGCAGCCCCTCGGACTGGACAGGGACCTACGAGCAGTACTTC.

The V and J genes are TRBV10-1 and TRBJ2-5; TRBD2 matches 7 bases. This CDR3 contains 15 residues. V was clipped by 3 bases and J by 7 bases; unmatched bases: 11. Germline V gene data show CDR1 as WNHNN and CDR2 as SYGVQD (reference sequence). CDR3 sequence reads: CASSDSGGLATTQYF. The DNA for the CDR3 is TGCGCCAGCAGTGACTCGGGGGGACTCGCAACGACCCAGTACTTC.

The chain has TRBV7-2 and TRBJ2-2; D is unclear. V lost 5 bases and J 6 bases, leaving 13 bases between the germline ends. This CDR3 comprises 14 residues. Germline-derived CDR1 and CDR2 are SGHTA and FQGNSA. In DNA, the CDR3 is TGTGCCAGCAGCCCACGTTCCCGCCCCGGGGAGCTGTTTTTT. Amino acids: CASSPRSRPGELFF.